A single sample is the source of the 11 T cell receptor beta chains below, sequenced in a study of ipilimumab plus nivolumab after autologous stem cell transplantation. Sequencing used immunoSEQ multiplex PCR; TCRdb keeps in-frame clones, though not all of them. The sample includes 15,000 to 20,000 clones, around four fifths seen only once; the top ten take 10% to 13%. The specimen comprised PBMCs, sampled in a trial of ipilimumab plus nivolumab as post-transplant consolidation. The receptors here all came from a male donor with diffuse large B-cell lymphoma.

V is TRBV7-2 and J is TRBJ1-2, with 9 bases identical to TRBD1. Unmatched junction bases numbered 8, after V lost 1 base and J lost 5 bases. The CDR3 extends over 16 amino acids. Germline CDR1 reads SGHTA; CDR2 reads FQGNSA. The CDR3 bases are TGTGCCAGCAGCTTAGGTCGGGACAGGGTCCGTTATGGCTACACCTTC. This codes for CASSLGRDRVRYGYTF.

The V call is TRBV6-5, the J call TRBJ1-2; maybe TRBD1 (5 bases). CDR1 and CDR2 from the germline V gene are MNHEY and SVGAGI. The CDR3 is 15 amino acids. The germline V and J ends were trimmed by 6 bases and 7 bases, with 21 bases remaining between them. CDR3: CASRYTGTVRGGYTF. CDR3 bases: TGTGCCAGCAGGTACACCGGGACCGTCCGGGGTGGCTACACCTTC.

The chain is built from TRBV7-9 and TRBJ1-4; a possible D gene is TRBD1 (5 bases). CDR1 is SEHNR, CDR2 FQNEAQ, per germline (reference sequence). CDR3 size: 16 residues. Deletions cut 1 base from V and 8 bases from J, with 17 bases between. The DNA of the CDR3 is TGTGCCAGCAGCTTAGGGGGATGGGGGACGTCCGAAAAACTGTTTTTT. Residues: CASSLGGWGTSEKLFF. Filled out from reference TRBV7-9 and TRBJ1-4, the complete variable domain reads DTGVSQNPRHKITKRGQNVTFRCDPISEHNRLYWYRQTLGQGPEFLTYFQNEAQLEKSRLLSDRFSAERPKGSFSTLEIQRTEQGDSAMYLCASSLGGWGTSEKLFFGSGTQLSVL.

There are a few counts of this clone. The chain carries TRBV15 and TRBJ2-1, with TRBD1 matching 8 bases. Germline assignment: CDR1 LNHNV and CDR2 YYDKDF (reference sequence). The CDR3 spans 15 residues. V shed 0 bases, J shed 6 bases, and the junction held 4 bases outside the gene matches. DNA for the CDR3: TGTGCCACCAGCAGAGATACAGGACAGGGCAATGAGCAGTTCTTC. It specifies CATSRDTGQGNEQFF.

The J gene is TRBJ1-2, the V gene TRBV7-2; TRBD1 aligns across 8 bases. This CDR3 contains 15 residues. Germline V gives CDR1 SGHTA, CDR2 FQGNSA. V trimming: 3 bases; J trimming: 3 bases; junction bases outside the gene matches: 6. The CDR3 DNA sequence: TGTGCCAGCAGCTTCGCGGGGGGACAGGACTATGGCTACACCTTC. It is translated as CASSFAGGQDYGYTF.

This clone was picked up one time. The chain joins TRBV9 to TRBJ2-3; 8 bases map to TRBD2. Germline V gene sequence: CDR1 SGDLS, CDR2 YYNGEE. The CDR3 length is 15 residues. The V and J ends lost 0 bases and 5 bases, in that order; junction bases with no gene match: 5. CDR3: CASSVVPGLEDTQYF. The CDR3 DNA is TGTGCCAGCAGCGTAGTTCCGGGACTAGAAGATACGCAGTATTTT. Filled out from reference TRBV9 and TRBJ2-3, the complete variable domain reads DSGVTQTPKHLITATGQRVTLRCSPRSGDLSVYWYQQSLDQGLQFLIQYYNGEERAKGNILERFSAQQFPDLHSELNLSSLELGDSALYFCASSVVPGLEDTQYFGPGTRLTVL.

The gene calls are TRBV6-5 and TRBJ2-1; 7 nucleotides align to TRBD1. Germline CDR1 is MNHEY and CDR2 is SVGAGI. The J segment lost 10 bases and the V segment lost 9 bases, leaving 15 bases of the junction unmatched. CDR3 length: 14 amino acids. This CDR3 is CASTGGAARGEQFF. CDR3 nucleotide sequence: TGTGCCAGTACTGGGGGAGCGGCCAGGGGGGAGCAGTTCTTC.

J is TRBJ1-2 and V is TRBV28, with 7 bases that match TRBD1. CDR3 length: 14 amino acids. The V and J ends lost 2 bases and 8 bases, in that order; junction bases with no gene match: 8. In germline, CDR1 is MDHEN, CDR2 SYDVKM. This chain's CDR3 is CASSLNTGVWGYTF. The DNA for the CDR3 is TGTGCCAGCAGTTTAAATACAGGGGTTTGGGGCTACACCTTC.

The V gene is TRBV5-1, the J gene TRBJ2-3; 14 nucleotides align to TRBD2. This CDR3 comprises 17 residues. The germline V gene has CDR1 SGHRS and CDR2 YFSETQ. The V gene end was trimmed by 3 bases and the J gene end by 3 bases; junction bases not matched to a gene: 6. The CDR3 DNA sequence: TGCGCCAGCAGCTCCGAGGGACTAGCGGGGGTGACAGATACGCAGTATTTT. Amino acid sequence: CASSSEGLAGVTDTQYF.

This clone was picked up one time. The chain recombines TRBV7-9 with TRBJ1-1, with a tentative D call TRBD1 (6 bases). The V and J ends lost 4 bases and 4 bases respectively, with 10 bases between them. The CDR3 extends over 13 amino acids. From germline, CDR1 is SEHNR and CDR2 FQNEAQ (reference sequence). CDR3 bases: TGTGCCAGCAGCTACAGGGAAGGCACTGAAGCTTTCTTT. This encodes CASSYREGTEAFF.

This chain uses TRBV5-1 with TRBJ2-2, with D perhaps TRBD2 (6 bases). Trimming stripped 2 bases from V and 4 bases from J, with 9 bases between. The CDR3 has 14 residues. Germline loops: CDR1 SGHRS, CDR2 YFSETQ. The chain's CDR3 is CASSFGGATGELFF. For the CDR3, the DNA is TGCGCCAGCAGCTTTGGCGGGGCCACCGGGGAGCTGTTTTTT. The full variable domain, in which reference TRBV5-1 and TRBJ2-2 provide the parts outside the CDR3, is KAGVTQTPRYLIKTRGQQVTLSCSPISGHRSVSWYQQTPGQGLQFLFEYFSETQRNKGNFPGRFSGRQFSNSRSEMNVSTLELGDSALYLCASSFGGATGELFFGEGSRLTVL.